The 27 T cell receptor beta chains given below trace back to one sample, sequenced in a study of blood T cell repertoires in COVID-19. Some clones are missing from TCRdb's copy, which holds only in-frame ones; the method was immunoSEQ multiplex PCR. The data contain about 50,000 clones, roughly 80% of them singletons. The sequenced sample consisted of peripheral blood. Receptor source: a man between 60 and 70 years old with acute or convalescent COVID-19.

The chain uses TRBV5-1 and TRBJ2-5; D call uncertain. The V and J ends lost 0 bases and 3 bases respectively, with 9 bases between them. Germline-derived CDR1 and CDR2 are SGHRS and YFSETQ. The CDR3 runs to 14 residues. The CDR3 loop is CASSLDVSEETQYF. The CDR3 DNA sequence: TGCGCCAGCAGCTTGGACGTTTCGGAAGAGACCCAGTACTTC.

The chain has TRBV4-1 and TRBJ2-1; maybe TRBD2 (5 bases). Germline CDR1 and CDR2: MGHRA and YSYEKL. V gave up 6 bases and J gave up 0 bases, with 12 bases separating them. This CDR3 spans 15 amino acids. CDR3 sequence reads: CASRAQTNSYNEQFF. For the CDR3, the DNA is TGCGCCAGCAGGGCTCAGACTAACTCCTACAATGAGCAGTTCTTC.

This clone showed up just once. The chain recombines TRBV6-6 with TRBJ1-6; 10 bases align to TRBD1. Germline-derived CDR1 and CDR2 are MNHNY and SVGAGI (reference sequence). The CDR3 spans 16 residues. The V and J ends lost 8 bases and 2 bases, in that order; junction bases with no gene match: 6. The CDR3 region is CASRRDRGPYNSPLHF. CDR3 nucleotides: TGTGCCAGCCGCCGGGACAGGGGCCCCTATAATTCACCCCTCCACTTT.

V and J are TRBV6-5 and TRBJ1-1; D might be TRBD1 (5 bases). This CDR3 region has 14 residues. Per germline, CDR1 MNHEY and CDR2 SVGAGI. The ends were cut back, 2 bases at V and 4 bases at J, with 11 bases in the middle. DNA of the CDR3: TGTGCCAGCAGTTACGGGGGAGGAGTCACTGAAGCTTTCTTT. Its protein product is CASSYGGGVTEAFF.

The chain joins TRBV6-5 to TRBJ1-1; TRBD1 agrees at 9 bases. V trimming: 7 bases; J trimming: 1 base; junction bases outside the gene matches: 1. Germline V CDR1 and CDR2: MNHEY, SVGAGI. CDR3 size: 13 residues. The CDR3 DNA reads TGTGCCAGCAAGGGACAGGGGAACACTGAAGCTTTCTTT. It specifies CASKGQGNTEAFF.

This chain joins TRBV27 and TRBJ2-7; D perhaps matches TRBD1 (5 bases). The V end was cut by 5 bases, the J end by 0 bases, with 11 bases between. From germline, CDR1 is MNHEY and CDR2 SMNVEV (reference sequence). This CDR3 region has 14 residues. CDR3 coding DNA: TGTGCCAGCAGTCGCCAGGGAAACTCCTACGAGCAGTACTTC. This codes for CASSRQGNSYEQYF.

This rearrangement joins TRBV9 to TRBJ2-7; D is uncertain. The CDR3 extends over 14 amino acids. Germline V lookup: CDR1 SGDLS, CDR2 YYNGEE. The V end was cut by 4 bases, the J end by 0 bases, with 11 bases between. The CDR3 loop is CASSPQAASYEQYF. The CDR3, as DNA: TGTGCCAGCAGCCCTCAGGCAGCCTCCTACGAGCAGTACTTC. Filled out from reference TRBV9 and TRBJ2-7, the complete variable domain reads DSGVTQTPKHLITATGQRVTLRCSPRSGDLSVYWYQQSLDQGLQFLIQYYNGEERAKGNILERFSAQQFPDLHSELNLSSLELGDSALYFCASSPQAASYEQYFGPGTRLTVT.

The chain carries TRBV9 and TRBJ2-3, with 9 bases fitting TRBD1. CDR3 length: 15 amino acids. The germline gives CDR1 SGDLS, CDR2 YYNGEE. Germline trimming cut 0 bases from V and 7 bases from J; bases unmatched to any gene: 6. The CDR3 DNA reads as TGTGCCAGCAGCGTAGCGGGGACAGGGACGAATACGCAGTATTTT. Translation: CASSVAGTGTNTQYF.

The chain has TRBV27 and TRBJ2-3; 8 positions match TRBD2. Germline lookup yields CDR1 MNHEY and CDR2 SMNVEV (reference sequence). The CDR3 is 14 residues long. V lost 6 bases, J lost 4 bases, and 6 bases stayed unmatched. CDR3 sequence: CASRRGGQPDTQYF. The CDR3 DNA sequence: TGTGCCAGCAGACGGGGGGGCCAGCCAGATACGCAGTATTTT.

The chain links TRBV7-2 to TRBJ1-2; 10 bases map to TRBD1. This CDR3 spans 14 amino acids. The ends lost 1 base at V and 6 bases at J; junction bases unmatched: 2. Per germline, CDR1 SGHTA and CDR2 FQGNSA. The CDR3 loop reads CASSLGQGAHGYTF. For the CDR3, the DNA is TGTGCCAGCAGCTTAGGACAGGGGGCCCATGGCTACACCTTC.

In nucleotides, the CDR3 is TGTGCCAGCAGGAACGACAGGGACCTTAACTATGGCTACACCTTC. It encodes CASRNDRDLNYGYTF. The chain combines TRBV2 with TRBJ1-2, with 7 bases aligning to TRBD1. This CDR3 contains 15 residues. Germline CDR1 SNHLY, CDR2 FYNNEI. With 6 bases clipped from V and 1 base from J, the junction kept 8 bases outside the gene matches.

V and J are TRBV11-2 and TRBJ1-5; tentative D call: TRBD1 (5 bases). Trimming removed 5 bases from V and 1 base from J, with 12 bases in between. The CDR3 has 15 amino acids. Looked up from germline, CDR1 is SGHAT and CDR2 is FQNNGV. Written as DNA, the CDR3 is TGTGCCAGCAGCCGTGGGGCAGGCAGCAATCAGCCCCAGCATTTT. Translating gives CASSRGAGSNQPQHF.

The J gene is TRBJ2-7, the V gene TRBV13; 7 bases are shared with TRBD1. CDR1 PRHDT and CDR2 FYEKMQ come from the germline V gene (reference sequence). V lost 5 bases and J lost 4; bases outside the gene matches: 2. The CDR3 is made up of 12 amino acids. DNA of the CDR3: TGTGCCAGCAGCAAACAGGGGTACGAGCAGTACTTC. It codes for CASSKQGYEQYF.

The V and J genes are TRBV6-5 and TRBJ1-1; D is perhaps TRBD1 (5 bases). Deletions cut 0 bases from V and 5 bases from J, with 10 bases between. The CDR3 is made up of 14 amino acids. Germline V gives CDR1 MNHEY, CDR2 SVGAGI. This CDR3 reads CASSYSSGGTEAFF. The CDR3 DNA follows: TGTGCCAGCAGTTACTCGAGCGGGGGTACTGAAGCTTTCTTT.

This clone was seen a single time. The chain uses TRBV5-6 and TRBJ1-1; 12 bases are a match to TRBD1. CDR3 size: 15 residues. V was clipped by 4 bases and J by 4 bases; unmatched bases: 5. Germline loops: CDR1 SGHDT, CDR2 YYEEEE. Here the CDR3 reads CASSLGTGGSTEAFF. In DNA form, the CDR3 reads TGTGCCAGCAGCCTTGGGACAGGGGGCAGCACTGAAGCTTTCTTT.

The chain joins TRBV7-9 to TRBJ1-2; a possible D gene is TRBD1 (5 bases). V dropped 2 bases and J dropped 2 bases, with 18 bases sitting between them. The CDR3 contains 17 residues. Germline CDR1 is SEHNR and CDR2 is FQNEAQ (reference sequence). The CDR3 DNA follows: TGTGCCAGCAGCTTATTGGGCCCGGCAGGGCGAAACTATGGCTACACCTTC. Translated, it gives CASSLLGPAGRNYGYTF. The full variable domain, completed using reference TRBV7-9 and TRBJ1-2, is DTGVSQNPRHKITKRGQNVTFRCDPISEHNRLYWYRQTLGQGPEFLTYFQNEAQLEKSRLLSDRFSAERPKGSFSTLEIQRTEQGDSAMYLCASSLLGPAGRNYGYTFGSGTRLTVV.

The V gene is TRBV10-3, the J gene TRBJ1-6, with TRBD1 as a possible D gene (5 bases). The CDR3 length is 14 residues. The germline V gene encodes CDR1 ENHRY and CDR2 SYGVKD. Trimming shortened V by 7 bases and J by 6 bases, and 13 bases separated the two germline ends. CDR3 protein: CAIKGSGSNSPLHF. CDR3 sequence (DNA): TGTGCCATCAAGGGGTCAGGGTCTAATTCACCCCTCCACTTT.

This chain connects TRBV2 to TRBJ2-1; D unresolved. CDR3 size: 15 residues. Trimming removed 7 bases at V and 1 base at J, with 14 bases between. The V gene's germline CDR1 is SNHLY and CDR2 FYNNEI. The chain's CDR3 is CASTPWSSSYNEQFF. CDR3 DNA: TGTGCCAGCACCCCCTGGTCCAGTTCCTACAATGAGCAGTTCTTC.

This rearrangement joins TRBV19 to TRBJ1-4, with TRBD1 identical over 7 bases. Germline CDR1 is LNHDA and CDR2 is SQIVND (reference sequence). J was trimmed by 8 bases and V by 2 bases; bases with no gene match: 8. CDR3 length equals 15 residues. The CDR3 region is CASSITTGEYEKLFF. Written as DNA, the CDR3 is TGTGCCAGTAGTATAACCACAGGGGAATACGAAAAACTGTTTTTT.

The chain recombines TRBV19 with TRBJ2-6; maybe TRBD1 (6 bases). The length of the CDR3 is 16 residues. The germline V and J ends were trimmed by 7 bases and 0 bases, with 13 bases remaining between them. Germline-derived CDR1 and CDR2 are LNHDA and SQIVND (reference sequence). CDR3 sequence reads: CASKPGHISGANVLTF. The CDR3 region has the DNA TGTGCCAGTAAACCGGGACACATCTCTGGGGCCAACGTCCTGACTTTC.

This sequence joins TRBV5-4 and TRBJ1-1; 10 bases match TRBD1. This CDR3 contains 15 residues. Trimming at V came to 0 bases and at J to 1 base, leaving 0 bases not matched to a gene. CDR1 is SGHNT and CDR2 is YYREEE in the germline V gene (reference sequence). CDR3 sequence: CASSLGTGGNTEAFF. For the CDR3, the DNA is TGTGCCAGCAGCTTGGGGACAGGGGGGAACACTGAAGCTTTCTTT.

The chain recombines TRBV5-1 with TRBJ2-7; a weak D match, TRBD2 (5 bases). Trimming removed 4 bases from V and 8 bases from J, with 16 bases in between. Germline assignment: CDR1 SGHRS and CDR2 YFSETQ. The CDR3 has 13 residues. DNA for the CDR3: TGCGCCAGCAGCAGAACTTTGGACGGGAAGCAGTACTTC. Its protein is CASSRTLDGKQYF.

The gene calls are TRBV28 and TRBJ1-4, with 10 bases fitting TRBD1. The germline gives CDR1 MDHEN, CDR2 SYDVKM. V lost 5 bases, J lost 8 bases, and 11 bases stayed unmatched. This CDR3 has 16 amino acids. DNA of the CDR3: TGTGCCAGCAGTACAGGGGACAGGGGACGAGGGGAAAAACTGTTTTTT. Encoded protein: CASSTGDRGRGEKLFF.

The V call is TRBV30, the J call TRBJ1-1; D possibly corresponds to TRBD1 (5 bases). The germline V and J ends were trimmed by 5 bases and 8 bases, with 30 bases remaining between them. CDR1 and CDR2 from the germline V gene are GTSNPN and SVGIG (reference sequence). The CDR3 extends over 17 amino acids. CDR3 residues: CAWAILATGRERGEAFF. The DNA for the CDR3 is TGTGCCTGGGCCATACTAGCCACTGGACGGGAAAGGGGAGAAGCTTTCTTT. Combining the CDR3 with reference TRBV30 and TRBJ1-1 gives the whole variable domain SQTIHQWPATLVQPVGSPLSLECTVEGTSNPNLYWYRQAAGRGLQLLFYSVGIGQISSEVPQNLSASRPQDRQFILSSKKLLLSDSGFYLCAWAILATGRERGEAFFGQGTRLTVV.

Only one count was recorded for this clone. The V call is TRBV28, the J call TRBJ2-7; TRBD2 might be the D (6 bases). The germline V gene encodes CDR1 MDHEN and CDR2 SYDVKM. V shed 3 bases and J shed 9 bases, with 12 bases lying between them. The CDR3 consists of 12 residues. Written as DNA, the CDR3 is TGTGCCAGCAGTTTCCGGGGAGGAAGGCAGTACTTC. Translating it yields CASSFRGGRQYF.

The rearrangement links TRBV9 to TRBJ1-2; D unresolved. From germline, CDR1 is SGDLS and CDR2 YYNGEE. V lost 0 bases and J lost 3, with 12 bases in between. This CDR3 is built from 15 residues. CDR3 residues: CASSVDGLMDYGYTF. CDR3 DNA sequence: TGTGCCAGCAGCGTAGACGGTCTTATGGACTATGGCTACACCTTC. The variable domain in full, completed from reference TRBV9 and TRBJ1-2, reads DSGVTQTPKHLITATGQRVTLRCSPRSGDLSVYWYQQSLDQGLQFLIQYYNGEERAKGNILERFSAQQFPDLHSELNLSSLELGDSALYFCASSVDGLMDYGYTFGSGTRLTVV.

This clone was seen once. J is TRBJ2-3 and V is TRBV5-1, with 9 bases that match TRBD1. The CDR3 totals 15 residues. J lost 6 bases, V lost 4 bases, and 9 bases had no gene match. Germline values: CDR1 SGHRS, CDR2 YFSETQ. Here the CDR3 reads CASSPFGQGSDTQYF. Here the CDR3 DNA reads TGCGCCAGCAGCCCGTTTGGACAGGGGAGCGATACGCAGTATTTT.